This TCR beta chain was recovered during a study of sequential checkpoint blockade in melanoma. The length of the CDR3 is 13 residues. V shed 4 bases, J shed 3 bases, and the junction held 5 bases outside the gene matches. In germline, CDR1 is GTSNPN, CDR2 SVGIG (reference sequence). Assay: immunoSEQ multiplex PCR; the TCRdb copy retains only in-frame clones and omits some. This sample has 8,500 to 10,000 clones, with around 71% found just once. Treatment in this sample: randomized to nivolumab then ipilimumab (arm A) or the reverse (arm B). Sequencing was performed on CD8+ T cells sorted from blood (inferred from file names), taken from a patient given nivolumab and ipilimumab in sequence. This receptor was obtained from a human donor with melanoma. The rearrangement uses TRBV30 and TRBJ1-1; 7 bases are a match to TRBD1. The CDR3 DNA follows: TGTGCCTGGAATACAGGGGAGGACACTGAAGCTTTCTTT. It specifies CAWNTGEDTEAFF.